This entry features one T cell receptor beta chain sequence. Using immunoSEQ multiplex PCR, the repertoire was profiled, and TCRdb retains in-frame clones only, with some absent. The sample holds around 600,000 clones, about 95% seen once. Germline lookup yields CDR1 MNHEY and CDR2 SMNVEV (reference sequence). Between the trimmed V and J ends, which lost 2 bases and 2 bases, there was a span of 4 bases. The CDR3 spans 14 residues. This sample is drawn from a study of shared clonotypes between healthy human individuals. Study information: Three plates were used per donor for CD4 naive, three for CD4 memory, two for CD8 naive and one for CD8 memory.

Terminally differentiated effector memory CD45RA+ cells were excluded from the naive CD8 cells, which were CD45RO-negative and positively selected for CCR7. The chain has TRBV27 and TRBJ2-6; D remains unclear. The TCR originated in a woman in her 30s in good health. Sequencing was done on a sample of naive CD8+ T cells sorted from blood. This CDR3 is CASSLSPGANVLTF. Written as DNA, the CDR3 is TGTGCCAGCAGTTTAAGTCCTGGGGCCAACGTCCTGACTTTC.